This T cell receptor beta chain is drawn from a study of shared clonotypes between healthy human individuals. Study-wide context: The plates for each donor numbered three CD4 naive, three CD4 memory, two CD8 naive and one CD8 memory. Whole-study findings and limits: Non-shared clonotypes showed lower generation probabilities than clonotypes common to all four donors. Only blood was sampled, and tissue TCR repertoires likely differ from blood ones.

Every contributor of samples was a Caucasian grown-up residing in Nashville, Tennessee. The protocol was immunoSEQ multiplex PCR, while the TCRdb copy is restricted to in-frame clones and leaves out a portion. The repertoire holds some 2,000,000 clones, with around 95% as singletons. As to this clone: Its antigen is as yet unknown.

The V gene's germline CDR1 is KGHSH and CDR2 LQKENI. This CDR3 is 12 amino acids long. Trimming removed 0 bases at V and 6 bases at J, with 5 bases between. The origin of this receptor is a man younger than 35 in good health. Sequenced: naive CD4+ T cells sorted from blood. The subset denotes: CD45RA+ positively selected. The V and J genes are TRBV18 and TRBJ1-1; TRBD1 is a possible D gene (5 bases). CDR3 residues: CASSPPGPEAFF. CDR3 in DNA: TGTGCCAGCTCACCACCGGGGCCTGAAGCTTTCTTT.